The rows below give T cell receptor beta chains drawn from one sample of a study of blood T cell repertoires in COVID-19. Repertoires were generated with immunoSEQ multiplex PCR, while TCRdb's copy carries only in-frame clones and drops some. The sample lists 70,000 to 85,000 clones; almost 85% were seen once. The specimen was peripheral blood. Receptor source: a man in his 60s with acute or convalescent COVID-19. Each CDR3 is given with its conserved first and last residue. The D gene is left open where the match is weak. The size entry is marked missing in some rows and otherwise reads once, few, many or a size class.

>TRBV19|.|TRBJ1-3|.
CASPKVEVWANTIYF
TGTGCCAGTCCCAAAGTGGAGGTTTGGGCAAACACCATATATTTT
>TRBV28|.|TRBJ2-6|.
CASSTDSGANVLTF
TGTGCCAGCAGCACAGACTCTGGGGCCAACGTCCTGACTTTC
>TRBV27|.|TRBJ1-6|.
CASRPGDTYNSPLHF
TGTGCCAGCAGACCAGGGGATACCTATAATTCACCCCTCCACTTT
>TRBV6-2/TRBV6-3|.|TRBJ2-7|TRBD1
CASSYPAAGTVTYEQYF
TGTGCCAGCAGTTACCCCGCCGCCGGGACAGTCACCTACGAGCAGTACTTC
>TRBV12-3/TRBV12-4|once|TRBJ2-7|.
CASSFQGYEQYF
TGTGCCAGCAGTTTCCAGGGCTACGAGCAGTACTTC
>TRBV3-1/TRBV3-2|.|TRBJ2-1|.
CASVPPNPGSSENEQFF
TGTGCCAGCGTCCCACCCAACCCGGGGTCCTCCGAAAATGAGCAGTTCTTC
>TRBV19|.|TRBJ2-7|.
CASTDQGRGYYEQYF
TGTGCCAGTACCGATCAGGGGAGGGGATACTACGAGCAGTACTTC
>TRBV19|.|TRBJ2-1|TRBD1
CASSPGQGIEQFF
TGTGCCAGTTCCCCGGGACAGGGAATTGAGCAGTTCTTC
>TRBV28|.|TRBJ2-2|TRBD1
CASSPGTGGSGELFF
TGTGCCAGCAGTCCCGGGACAGGGGGCTCCGGGGAGCTGTTTTTT
>TRBV5-1|.|TRBJ2-7|TRBD2
CASAESGSQYF
TGCGCCAGCGCCGAAAGCGGGAGTCAATACTTC
>TRBV18|.|TRBJ2-7|.
CASFLGGSNEQYF
TGTGCCAGCTTTTTAGGAGGGAGTAACGAGCAGTACTTC